The rows below give T cell receptor beta chains drawn from one sample of a study of immune characterization of retroperitoneal liposarcoma. TCRdb itself ran the PCR reads through MiXCR, one entry per CDR3 protein. The table lists several thousand distinct CDR3 sequences, 25% to 30% of them singletons. The sequenced sample was blood. The receptors derive from a male donor with retroperitoneal liposarcoma. Both conserved end residues are part of each CDR3. D genes are given only for firm matches. For some rows the clone size is stated as once, few or many, or as a class when expanded; others skip it.

V: TRBV7-2; J: TRBJ2-5; D: TRBD2; size: few; CDR3: CASSLVWAGAVETQYF; DNA: TGTGCCAGCAGCTTAGTCTGGGCGGGAGCGGTGGAGACCCAGTACTTC
V: TRBV7-4; J: TRBJ1-6; D: NA; size: NA; CDR3: CASTDTDGGGNSPLHF; DNA: TGTGCCAGCACCGACACGGACGGCGGTGGAAATTCACCCCTCCACTTT
V: TRBV6-1; J: TRBJ2-5; D: NA; size: few; CDR3: CASSESPLAPQETQYF; DNA: TGTGCCAGCAGTGAATCTCCACTAGCCCCACAAGAGACCCAGTACTTC
V: TRBV27; J: TRBJ2-2; D: NA; size: NA; CDR3: CASSLFWNTGELFF; DNA: TGTGCCAGCAGTTTATTCTGGAACACCGGGGAGCTGTTTTTT
V: TRBV6-6; J: TRBJ1-2; D: NA; size: NA; CDR3: CASSYSSANTGYGYTF; DNA: TGTGCCAGCAGTTACTCTTCGGCAAATACGGGCTATGGCTACACCTTC
V: TRBV6-1; J: TRBJ1-1; D: TRBD1; size: medium-sized; CDR3: CASSQTGGTEAFF; DNA: TGTGCCAGCAGTCAGACAGGGGGCACTGAAGCTTTCTTT
V: TRBV4-1; J: TRBJ2-3; D: NA; size: NA; CDR3: CASSPRLGLGADTQYF; DNA: TGCGCCAGCAGCCCAAGGCTAGGGCTGGGGGCAGATACGCAGTATTTT
V: TRBV20-1; J: TRBJ2-1; D: TRBD1; size: NA; CDR3: CSARATGTGNNEQFF; DNA: TGCAGTGCTAGAGCAACCGGGACAGGGAATAATGAGCAGTTCTTC
V: TRBV6-1; J: TRBJ2-1; D: TRBD2; size: many; CDR3: CASSETGGPNEQFF; DNA: TGTGCCAGCAGTGAGACGGGAGGGCCTAATGAGCAGTTCTTC
V: TRBV10-1; J: TRBJ2-3; D: TRBD1; size: medium-sized; CDR3: CASSDTGQPQPRSQYF; DNA: TGCGCCAGCAGTGATACGGGACAGCCACAGCCAAGATCGCAGTATTTT
V: TRBV6-1; J: TRBJ1-3; D: NA; size: NA; CDR3: CASSREGSGNTIYF; DNA: TGTGCCAGCAGCCGAGAAGGGTCTGGAAACACCATATATTTT
V: TRBV7-2; J: TRBJ1-4; D: NA; size: NA; CDR3: CASSLDALVLGKLFF; DNA: TGTGCCAGCAGCTTAGATGCCCTCGTTCTAGGAAAACTGTTTTTT
V: TRBV6-1; J: TRBJ1-2; D: NA; size: NA; CDR3: CASSLGQGRIYGYTF; DNA: TGTGCCAGCAGTCTAGGGCAGGGACGGATCTATGGCTACACCTTC
V: TRBV6-1; J: TRBJ2-1; D: NA; size: NA; CDR3: CASSTLRRDNEQFF; DNA: TGTGCCAGCAGTACCCTTAGACGGGACAATGAGCAGTTCTTC
V: TRBV7-6; J: TRBJ2-1; D: NA; size: once; CDR3: CASSLAAGGNNEQFF; DNA: TGTGCCAGCAGCTTAGCGGCCGGGGGCAACAATGAGCAGTTCTTC
V: TRBV12-3/TRBV12-4; J: TRBJ2-6; D: NA; size: medium-sized; CDR3: CASSPGGGANVLTF; DNA: TGTGCCAGCAGCCCTGGGGGAGGGGCCAACGTCCTGACTTTC
V: TRBV6-1; J: TRBJ2-7; D: TRBD2; size: many; CDR3: CASTSLAGGPYEQYF; DNA: TGTGCCAGCACCTCACTAGCGGGAGGGCCCTACGAGCAGTACTTC
V: TRBV12-3/TRBV12-4; J: TRBJ2-4; D: TRBD2; size: few; CDR3: CASSLAAGGGALTNIQYF; DNA: TGTGCCAGCAGTTTAGCAGCGGGGGGGGGGGCGCTGACAAACATTCAGTACTTC
V: TRBV27; J: TRBJ2-1; D: TRBD2; size: NA; CDR3: CASSSRIAGGTYEQFF; DNA: TGTGCCAGCAGTTCCCGGATAGCGGGAGGGACCTACGAGCAGTTCTTC
V: TRBV6-6; J: TRBJ1-6; D: TRBD1; size: NA; CDR3: CASSYSDRVNRNSPLHF; DNA: TGTGCCAGCAGTTACTCGGACAGGGTGAATCGGAATTCACCCCTCCACTTT
V: TRBV20-1; J: TRBJ2-7; D: TRBD2; size: NA; CDR3: CSAQLGSGRDYEQYF; DNA: TGCAGTGCACAGCTCGGTAGCGGGAGAGACTACGAGCAGTACTTC
V: TRBV5-1; J: TRBJ2-1; D: TRBD2; size: many; CDR3: CASSSTSGNNEQFF; DNA: TGCGCCAGCAGCTCGACTAGCGGCAACAATGAGCAGTTCTTC
V: TRBV7-3; J: TRBJ2-5; D: NA; size: once; CDR3: CASSTHYGETQYF; DNA: TGTGCCAGCAGCACTCACTACGGAGAGACCCAGTACTTC
V: TRBV9; J: TRBJ2-2; D: TRBD2; size: NA; CDR3: CASSVGLAGVTGELFF; DNA: TGTGCCAGCAGCGTAGGACTAGCGGGAGTAACGGGGGAGCTGTTTTTT
V: TRBV4-2; J: TRBJ2-3; D: TRBD2; size: few; CDR3: CASSQDLGTRFGTDTQYF; DNA: TGTGCCAGCAGCCAAGATTTGGGGACTAGATTTGGTACGGATACGCAGTATTTT
V: TRBV7-2; J: TRBJ2-1; D: NA; size: NA; CDR3: CASRLTGSHSNEQFF; DNA: TGTGCCAGCAGACTAACCGGGTCCCATAGCAATGAGCAGTTCTTC
V: TRBV6-5; J: TRBJ1-2; D: NA; size: NA; CDR3: CASSYGAGANYGYTF; DNA: TGTGCCAGCAGTTACGGGGCAGGCGCTAACTATGGCTACACCTTC
V: TRBV12-3/TRBV12-4; J: TRBJ2-3; D: NA; size: NA; CDR3: CASRERLPADTQYF; DNA: TGTGCCAGCAGGGAGCGTCTACCGGCAGATACGCAGTATTTT
V: TRBV6-5; J: TRBJ2-1; D: TRBD2; size: NA; CDR3: CASSKTSGIVNEQFF; DNA: TGTGCCAGCAGTAAGACTAGCGGGATCGTCAATGAGCAGTTCTTC
V: TRBV6-1; J: TRBJ2-1; D: NA; size: medium-sized; CDR3: CASRENRYASYNEQFF; DNA: TGTGCCAGCAGGGAAAATAGGTATGCATCCTACAATGAGCAGTTCTTC
V: TRBV10-2; J: TRBJ2-2; D: TRBD2; size: NA; CDR3: CAIRLAGDVGELFF; DNA: TGCGCCATCAGACTAGCGGGAGACGTCGGGGAGCTGTTTTTT
V: TRBV11-3; J: TRBJ2-3; D: TRBD1; size: many; CDR3: CASSQTGGLVADTQYF; DNA: TGTGCCAGCAGCCAGACAGGGGGCTTAGTCGCAGATACGCAGTATTTT
V: TRBV6-1; J: TRBJ2-3; D: NA; size: medium-sized; CDR3: CASSELTFSDTQYF; DNA: TGTGCCAGCAGTGAATTAACTTTTTCAGATACGCAGTATTTT
V: TRBV6-1; J: TRBJ2-2; D: TRBD2; size: few; CDR3: CASTSGTNTGELFF; DNA: TGTGCCAGCACTAGCGGGACCAACACCGGGGAGCTGTTTTTT
V: TRBV29-1; J: TRBJ2-1; D: TRBD1; size: NA; CDR3: CSVQDRGSYNEQFF; DNA: TGCAGCGTCCAAGACAGGGGTTCCTACAATGAGCAGTTCTTC
V: TRBV11-1; J: TRBJ2-1; D: TRBD2; size: few; CDR3: CASRATASGSYEQFF; DNA: TGTGCCAGCAGGGCGACTGCTAGCGGGAGCTATGAGCAGTTCTTC
V: TRBV27; J: TRBJ2-7; D: TRBD1; size: NA; CDR3: CATSRGQGWEQYF; DNA: TGTGCCACTTCTCGGGGACAGGGTTGGGAGCAGTACTTC
V: TRBV12-3/TRBV12-4; J: TRBJ1-3; D: NA; size: NA; CDR3: CASRMGKAGNTIYF; DNA: TGTGCCAGCAGGATGGGTAAAGCTGGAAACACCATATATTTT
V: TRBV6-1; J: TRBJ2-5; D: NA; size: few; CDR3: CASSEEYRLTAGGMTQYF; DNA: TGTGCCAGCAGTGAAGAATATAGGTTGACGGCTGGGGGGATGACCCAGTACTTC
V: TRBV4-2; J: TRBJ2-7; D: TRBD2; size: NA; CDR3: CASSQDPISGRRYEQYF; DNA: TGTGCCAGCAGCCAAGATCCGATTAGCGGGAGGCGCTACGAGCAGTACTTC